The 30 T cell receptor beta chains below all came from one sample that was sequenced in a study of blood T cell repertoires in COVID-19. The assay was immunoSEQ multiplex PCR, and TCRdb's table has in-frame clones only and misses some. The sample holds some 160,000 clones, about 77% seen once. The specimen sequenced was peripheral blood. Receptors were obtained from a woman older than 75 with acute or convalescent COVID-19.

V and J are TRBV25-1 and TRBJ1-2; D is possibly TRBD1 (5 bases). V shed 6 bases and J shed 4 bases, with 12 bases lying between them. Germline V gene lookup returns CDR1 MGHDK and CDR2 SYGVNS. CDR3 length: 13 amino acids. CDR3 loop: CASSPFQGYGYTF. In nucleotides, the CDR3 is TGTGCCAGCAGCCCATTCCAGGGCTATGGCTACACCTTC.

The rearrangement links TRBV28 to TRBJ1-1, with 9 nucleotides matching TRBD1. The ends lost 6 bases at V and 11 bases at J; junction bases unmatched: 7. CDR1 and CDR2 from the germline V gene are MDHEN and SYDVKM. The CDR3 covers 12 residues. CDR3 coding DNA: TGTGCCAGCAGAAACCGGGACAGGGATGCTTTCTTT. Its translation: CASRNRDRDAFF. The entire variable domain, with the rest obtained from reference TRBV28 and TRBJ1-1, is as follows: DVKVTQSSRYLVKRTGEKVFLECVQDMDHENMFWYRQDPGLGLRLIYFSYDVKMKEKGDIPEGYSVSREKKERFSLILESASTNQTSMYLCASRNRDRDAFFGQGTRLTVV.

The chain combines TRBV3-1 (or the pseudogene TRBV3-2) with TRBJ1-1, with 7 bases identical to TRBD1. The germline V gene has CDR1 LGHDT and CDR2 YNNKEL (reference sequence). The trim removed 1 base at V and 2 bases at J, leaving 4 bases unmatched. The CDR3 contains 15 residues. The CDR3 bases are TGTGCCAGCAGCCAAGTCAGGGGGGCTAACACTGAAGCTTTCTTT. The encoded protein is CASSQVRGANTEAFF.

This clone was detected once. The V gene is TRBV7-9, the J gene TRBJ2-1, with 7 positions matching TRBD2. Germline CDR1 is SEHNR and CDR2 is FQNEAQ (reference sequence). The trim removed 1 base at V and 10 bases at J, leaving 10 bases unmatched. This CDR3 spans 15 amino acids. The CDR3 DNA reads TGTGCCAGCAGCTTAGTAGGGGCTAGCGGTGAAGAGCAGTTCTTC. Translation gives CASSLVGASGEEQFF.

For this clone: The sample contains more than one DNA sequence encoding this CDR3. The chain has TRBV5-1 and TRBJ2-2; perhaps TRBD1 as D (6 bases). Germline CDR1 SGHRS, CDR2 YFSETQ. CDR3 length: 13 residues. Trimming took 5 bases from V and 3 from J, leaving 8 bases between them. This CDR3 reads CASSPGDTGELFF. The CDR3 DNA reads TGCGCCAGCAGTCCAGGGGACACCGGGGAGCTGTTTTTT. The full variable domain, completed using reference TRBV5-1 and TRBJ2-2, is KAGVTQTPRYLIKTRGQQVTLSCSPISGHRSVSWYQQTPGQGLQFLFEYFSETQRNKGNFPGRFSGRQFSNSRSEMNVSTLELGDSALYLCASSPGDTGELFFGEGSRLTVL.

V and J are TRBV3-1 (or the pseudogene TRBV3-2) and TRBJ1-6, with 10 bases identical to TRBD1. V shed 5 bases and J 7 bases; nucleotides not matched to a gene: 5. Germline V CDR1 and CDR2: LGHDT, YNNKEL (reference sequence). This CDR3 is built from 15 residues. CDR3 sequence reads: CASSVPGQGNSPLHF. As DNA, the CDR3 is TGTGCCAGCAGCGTCCCGGGACAGGGGAATTCACCCCTCCACTTT.

The chain couples TRBV11-2 to TRBJ2-5, with TRBD1 identical over 8 bases. The trim removed 3 bases at V and 5 bases at J, leaving 5 bases unmatched. This CDR3 spans 14 amino acids. Germline V gives CDR1 SGHAT, CDR2 FQNNGV. The CDR3 DNA is TGTGCCAGCAGCTTCCAGGGGGCCCGTGAGACCCAGTACTTC. Encoded protein: CASSFQGARETQYF. Together with reference TRBV11-2 and TRBJ2-5, the CDR3 gives the full variable domain: EAGVAQSPRYKIIEKRQSVAFWCNPISGHATLYWYQQILGQGPKLLIQFQNNGVVDDSQLPKDRFSAERLKGVDSTLKIQPAKLEDSAVYLCASSFQGARETQYFGPGTRLLVL.

This sequence joins TRBV29-1 and TRBJ1-2; 7 positions match TRBD1. V lost 4 bases, J lost 2 bases, and 1 base stayed unmatched. This CDR3 contains 12 residues. In germline, CDR1 is SQVTM, CDR2 ANQGSEA. CDR3 sequence reads: CSVADRNYGYTF. The CDR3 coding sequence is TGCAGCGTTGCGGACAGGAACTATGGCTACACCTTC.

CDR3 protein: CASKAGNTEAFF. CDR3 DNA: TGTGCCAGCAAGGCAGGAAACACTGAAGCTTTCTTT. The chain links TRBV12-3 or TRBV12-4 to TRBJ1-1; no definite D call. Trimming pared 7 bases from V and 2 bases from J, leaving 8 bases between. This CDR3 is 12 amino acids long.

This clone appeared a single time. The chain recombines TRBV2 with TRBJ2-7; 7 bases align to TRBD2. Germline lookup yields CDR1 SNHLY and CDR2 FYNNEI. The CDR3 loop spans 15 amino acids. J was trimmed by 0 bases and V by 3 bases; bases with no gene match: 5. The CDR3 reads CASSDPLALSYEQYF. The CDR3 DNA reads as TGTGCCAGCAGTGACCCACTAGCGCTCTCCTACGAGCAGTACTTC.

The chain employs TRBV19 and TRBJ2-1; tentative D call: TRBD2 (5 bases). Germline V CDR1 and CDR2: LNHDA, SQIVND (reference sequence). The CDR3 consists of 16 residues. The V end was cut by 1 base, the J end by 5 bases, with 15 bases between. The CDR3 sequence: CASSIVSAEFNNEQFF. CDR3 coding DNA: TGTGCCAGTAGTATAGTGTCAGCGGAGTTCAACAATGAGCAGTTCTTC.

This clone was detected only a few times. V usage is TRBV5-1 and J usage is TRBJ2-1; the match to TRBD2 covers 10 bases. CDR1 and CDR2 from the germline V gene are SGHRS and YFSETQ. Trimming took 7 bases from V and 8 from J; bases not matched to a gene: 9. CDR3 length: 14 residues. The CDR3 DNA reads as TGCGCCAGCCAATCTAGCGGGAGTGGCTATGAGCAGTTCTTC. This gives the protein CASQSSGSGYEQFF.

The chain couples TRBV7-8 to TRBJ2-1; D is perhaps TRBD2 (6 bases). CDR1 is SGHVS and CDR2 is FQNEAQ in the germline V gene. Trimming cost V 8 bases and J 0 bases, with 23 bases left between them. The CDR3 is 18 amino acids. The CDR3 sequence: CASFGGLTLPSSYNEQFF. CDR3 sequence (DNA): TGTGCCAGCTTTGGAGGACTAACCCTACCGAGCTCCTACAATGAGCAGTTCTTC.

With respect to this clone: One end of the junction varies from germline; a read error may be responsible. The V gene is TRBV11-2, the J gene TRBJ2-7; 11 bases are shared with TRBD2. The CDR3 has 13 amino acids. Per the germline V gene, CDR1 is SGHAT and CDR2 is FQNNGV. CDR3 nucleotides: TGTGCCAGCAGCTTGGAAACTAGCGGGAGAGACCTCTTC. It specifies CASSLETSGRDLF.

J is TRBJ1-3 and V is TRBV15; maybe TRBD1 (5 bases). This CDR3 is built from 16 residues. CDR1 is LNHNV and CDR2 is YYDKDF in the germline V gene (reference sequence). The ends were cut back, 4 bases at V and 0 bases at J, with 13 bases in the middle. CDR3 in DNA: TGTGCCACCAGCATCACCGGACAAGTCTCTGGAAACACCATATATTTT. Translation gives CATSITGQVSGNTIYF.

This clone has a single count. The gene calls are TRBV27 and TRBJ2-1, with 11 bases lining up with TRBD2. The CDR3 totals 15 residues. Germline CDR1 is MNHEY and CDR2 is SMNVEV (reference sequence). J lost 8 bases, V lost 5 bases, and 8 bases had no gene match. CDR3 protein: CASSPGLAGMDEQFF. CDR3 sequence (DNA): TGTGCCAGCAGTCCCGGACTAGCGGGCATGGATGAGCAGTTCTTC.

The gene calls are TRBV11-3 and TRBJ2-7; a possible D gene is TRBD2 (6 bases). V shed 4 bases and J shed 7 bases, with 11 bases lying between them. CDR1 SGHNT and CDR2 YENEEA come from the germline V gene. The CDR3 consists of 12 residues. CDR3 nucleotides: TGTGCCAGCAGCTACGGGGCGGGAGAGCAGTACTTC. This sequence encodes CASSYGAGEQYF.

The chain joins TRBV6-5 to TRBJ1-5; 7 bases agree with TRBD1. Losses at the gene ends were 2 bases for V and 7 bases for J; bases not matched to a gene: 5. The CDR3 runs 14 residues. In germline, CDR1 is MNHEY, CDR2 SVGAGI. The DNA of the CDR3 is TGTGCCAGCAGTTACGAGACAGGGAGCCAGCCCCAGCATTTT. This codes for CASSYETGSQPQHF.

The chain links TRBV30 to TRBJ2-7; maybe TRBD2 (7 bases). The CDR3 is 16 residues long. Trimming cost V 3 bases and J 0 bases, with 18 bases left between them. CDR1 and CDR2 (germline): GTSNPN, SVGIG (reference sequence). The CDR3, as DNA: TGTGCCTGGAGAAGGGAGGGGGATTGGAGCTCCTACGAGCAGTACTTC. It codes for CAWRREGDWSSYEQYF.

The chain is built from TRBV19 and TRBJ1-2, with TRBD1 matching 11 bases. This CDR3 contains 17 residues. The V and J ends lost 5 bases and 1 base, in that order; junction bases with no gene match: 9. CDR1 and CDR2 from the germline V gene are LNHDA and SQIVND (reference sequence). CDR3 DNA sequence: TGTGCCAGTAGTTCCGTGGACAGGGGGCGCAGTAACTATGGCTACACCTTC. Translated, it gives CASSSVDRGRSNYGYTF.

This clone appeared a few times. The genes are TRBV29-1 and TRBJ2-1, with 7 bases that match TRBD2. V dropped 4 bases and J dropped 3; count of bases not matched to a gene: 3. The CDR3 has 13 amino acids. Germline-derived CDR1 and CDR2 are SQVTM and ANQGSEA. CDR3 DNA sequence: TGCAGCGTTGGGGGAGGGTACTACAATGAGCAGTTCTTC. As protein: CSVGGGYYNEQFF.

The gene calls are TRBV3-1 (or the pseudogene TRBV3-2) and TRBJ2-5; tentative D call: TRBD2 (6 bases). The V gene lost 6 bases and the J gene lost 5 bases, with 16 bases spanning the gap. Germline lookup yields CDR1 LGHDT and CDR2 YNNKEL (reference sequence). CDR3 size: 14 residues. The CDR3 bases are TGTGCCAGCAGTCGGGGGACCCCACGCGAGACCCAGTACTTC. It is translated as CASSRGTPRETQYF.

V is TRBV7-8 and J is TRBJ1-2; TRBD1 is a possible D gene (6 bases). The V end lost 4 bases, the J end lost 4 bases, and 19 bases lay between the germline ends. The CDR3 runs to 16 residues. The germline V gene encodes CDR1 SGHVS and CDR2 FQNEAQ. The CDR3 reads CASSSQTTGARYGYTF. In nucleotides, the CDR3 is TGTGCCAGCAGCTCACAGACGACAGGCGCTCGCTATGGCTACACCTTC.

The rearrangement uses TRBV3-1 (or the pseudogene TRBV3-2) and TRBJ2-3, with no clear D. The germline V gene has CDR1 LGHDT and CDR2 YNNKEL (reference sequence). The CDR3 runs to 12 residues. The V and J ends lost 4 bases and 4 bases respectively, with 6 bases between them. CDR3 protein: CASSPYSDTQYF. The DNA for the CDR3 is TGTGCCAGCAGCCCTTATTCAGATACGCAGTATTTT.

The J gene is TRBJ1-1, the V gene TRBV14; 8 bases are a match to TRBD1. The trim removed 5 bases at V and 1 base at J, leaving 6 bases unmatched. CDR1 is SGHDN, CDR2 FVKESK, per germline. This CDR3 has 15 amino acids. The CDR3 DNA reads as TGTGCCAGCAGCAAAGGACAGGGCTGGAACACTGAAGCTTTCTTT. As protein: CASSKGQGWNTEAFF.

As for this clone: This sample also contains other DNA sequences that code for the same CDR3. The chain employs TRBV4-1 and TRBJ2-2, with D perhaps matching TRBD1 (5 bases). The germline CDR1 and CDR2 sequences are MGHRA and YSYEKL. V shed 4 bases and J shed 3 bases, with 12 bases lying between them. The length of the CDR3 is 15 residues. CDR3 residues: CASSLYLGDTGELFF. The CDR3, as DNA: TGCGCCAGCAGCCTGTACCTAGGGGACACCGGGGAGCTGTTTTTT.

The DNA for the CDR3 is TGTGCCAGCAGCCTGGGACTAGCGGGGGGGGAAGGCATTCAGTACTTC. Amino acids: CASSLGLAGGEGIQYF. This chain joins TRBV4-2 and TRBJ2-4, with 16 bases identical to TRBD2. Per germline, CDR1 LGHNA and CDR2 YNFKEQ. The CDR3 sequence is 16 residues long. Unmatched junction bases numbered 6, after V lost 4 bases and J lost 9 bases.

The chain combines TRBV19 with TRBJ2-6; maybe TRBD2 (6 bases). The length of the CDR3 is 18 residues. In germline, CDR1 is LNHDA, CDR2 SQIVND (reference sequence). Between the trimmed V and J ends, which lost 5 bases and 4 bases, there was a span of 21 bases. The CDR3 loop is CASSLVRGLLAGANVLTF. In DNA, the CDR3 is TGTGCCAGTAGTTTGGTGCGGGGCCTATTAGCGGGGGCCAACGTCCTGACTTTC.

This clone was detected only once. The V call is TRBV7-2, the J call TRBJ1-3; 7 nucleotides agree with TRBD1. The CDR3 extends over 14 amino acids. Germline trimming cut 1 base from V and 5 bases from J; bases unmatched to any gene: 2. Germline CDR1 reads SGHTA; CDR2 reads FQGNSA. The CDR3 nucleotides read TGTGCCAGCAGCTTAGACAGGGGCAGAAACACCATATATTTT. Amino acids: CASSLDRGRNTIYF.

The J gene is TRBJ2-3, the V gene TRBV30, with a tentative D call TRBD2 (7 bases). Germline V gives CDR1 GTSNPN, CDR2 SVGIG (reference sequence). This CDR3 is built from 15 residues. Trimming shortened V by 1 base and J by 4 bases, and 15 bases separated the two germline ends. DNA for the CDR3: TGTGCCTGGAGTGGGTTCACCGGGGGGCCAGATACGCAGTATTTT. Its translation: CAWSGFTGGPDTQYF.